Listed here are 32 T cell receptor beta chains from one sample, sequenced in a study of circulating and synovial CD4+ cells in juvenile arthritis. Using immunoSEQ multiplex PCR, the repertoire was profiled, and TCRdb retains in-frame clones only, with some absent. Found here are approximately 36,000 clones, roughly 94% of them singletons; the top ten hold 0.7%. The sequencing input was CD4+ T cells from blood. The receptors here all came from a human donor with juvenile idiopathic arthritis.

The chain joins TRBV27 to TRBJ1-5; D is unresolved. Between the trimmed V and J ends, which lost 5 bases and 5 bases, there was a span of 10 bases. CDR3 length: 13 amino acids. Germline values: CDR1 MNHEY, CDR2 SMNVEV (reference sequence). Here the CDR3 reads CASSPLGDQPQHF. Written as DNA, the CDR3 is TGTGCCAGCAGTCCTCTCGGGGATCAGCCCCAGCATTTT.

This chain connects TRBV28 to TRBJ1-2; D is unclear. Trimming removed 4 bases from V and 6 bases from J, with 21 bases in between. Germline CDR1 is MDHEN and CDR2 is SYDVKM. The CDR3 totals 16 residues. CDR3 sequence (DNA): TGTGCCAGCAGTTCATCCCCCGCCCTTTATGCGGATGGCTACACCTTC. This encodes CASSSSPALYADGYTF.

The chain combines TRBV6-6 with TRBJ2-7, with 10 positions matching TRBD1. The CDR3 length is 14 residues. V was clipped by 6 bases and J by 2 bases; unmatched bases: 4. Germline-derived CDR1 and CDR2 are MNHNY and SVGAGI (reference sequence). CDR3 in DNA: TGTGCCAGCAGAGGACAGGGGGGAACCTACGAGCAGTACTTC. It encodes CASRGQGGTYEQYF.

CDR3: CASSLGHHYEQYF. CDR3 bases: TGTGCCAGCAGCTTGGGACACCACTACGAGCAGTACTTC. The gene calls are TRBV11-1 and TRBJ2-7; D is perhaps TRBD1 (6 bases). Germline V gives CDR1 SGHAT, CDR2 FQDESV (reference sequence). The CDR3 runs 13 residues. The ends were cut back, 3 bases at V and 3 bases at J, with 9 bases in the middle.

CDR3 in amino acids: CATRRYTNRGENTQYF. The CDR3 DNA is TGTGCCACTCGCCGCTATACAAACCGGGGGGAAAATACGCAGTATTTT. V usage is TRBV15 and J usage is TRBJ2-3, with 7 bases that match TRBD2. The CDR3 extends over 16 amino acids. The germline gives CDR1 LNHNV, CDR2 YYDKDF (reference sequence). Trimming at V came to 9 bases and at J to 7 bases, leaving 19 bases not matched to a gene.

Turning to this clone: An end of the junction does not agree with germline; a read error may underlie this. The same CDR3 arises from other DNA sequences in this sample as well. The V gene is TRBV7-8, the J gene TRBJ1-6, with 8 positions matching TRBD1. Germline loops: CDR1 SGHVS, CDR2 FQNEAQ. The CDR3 runs 15 residues. The CDR3 protein is CASSDRGGGNSPLHF. CDR3 in DNA: TGTGCCAGCAGCGACAGGGGAGGTGGTAATTCCCCCCTCCACTTT.

J is TRBJ2-2 and V is TRBV7-3; 11 bases align to TRBD2. Per the germline V gene, CDR1 is SGHTA and CDR2 is FQGTGA. The junction had 9 bases not matched to a gene; V was cut back by 4 bases and J by 8 bases. There are 16 residues in the CDR3. The CDR3 is CASSSSGTSGKGELFF. CDR3 nucleotides: TGTGCCAGCAGCTCATCCGGGACTAGCGGAAAGGGGGAGCTGTTTTTT. Looking up the rest from reference TRBV7-3 and TRBJ2-2 gives the full variable domain: GAGVSQTPSNKVTEKGKYVELRCDPISGHTALYWYRQSLGQGPEFLIYFQGTGAADDSGLPNDRFFAVRPEGSVSTLKIQRTERGDSAVYLCASSSSGTSGKGELFFGEGSRLTVL.

The chain couples TRBV5-4 to TRBJ1-1, with D perhaps TRBD1 (6 bases). Trimming stripped 0 bases from V and 1 base from J, with 7 bases between. Germline loops: CDR1 SGHNT, CDR2 YYREEE (reference sequence). This CDR3 comprises 14 residues. The CDR3 spells CASSLAGANTEAFF. The CDR3, as DNA: TGTGCCAGCAGCTTGGCAGGGGCGAACACTGAAGCTTTCTTT. The whole variable domain, filled in from reference TRBV5-4 and TRBJ1-1, reads ETGVTQSPTHLIKTRGQQVTLRCSSQSGHNTVSWYQQALGQGPQFIFQYYREEENGRGNFPPRFSGLQFPNYSSELNVNALELDDSALYLCASSLAGANTEAFFGQGTRLTVV.

The chain has TRBV25-1 and TRBJ2-3; D call uncertain. CDR3 size: 15 residues. Between the trimmed V and J ends, which lost 10 bases and 2 bases, there was a span of 19 bases. CDR1 is MGHDK and CDR2 is SYGVNS in the germline V gene. The CDR3: CATAAVVAITDTQYF. The CDR3 DNA is TGTGCCACCGCCGCGGTCGTTGCTATCACAGATACGCAGTATTTT. The whole variable domain, filled in from reference TRBV25-1 and TRBJ2-3, reads EADIYQTPRYLVIGTGKKITLECSQTMGHDKMYWYQQDPGMELHLIHYSYGVNSTEKGDLSSESTVSRIRTEHFPLTLESARPSHTSQYLCATAAVVAITDTQYFGPGTRLTVL.

V usage is TRBV7-2 and J usage is TRBJ2-2; no definite D call. Trimming left V 5 bases short and J 0 bases short, with 7 bases between. The germline V gene encodes CDR1 SGHTA and CDR2 FQGNSA. The CDR3 extends over 14 amino acids. Here the CDR3 reads CASSQVPNTGELFF. The CDR3 DNA reads as TGTGCCAGCAGCCAGGTCCCGAACACCGGGGAGCTGTTTTTT.

The rearrangement links TRBV5-1 to TRBJ2-7, with D perhaps matching TRBD1 (6 bases). Per germline, CDR1 SGHRS and CDR2 YFSETQ. The CDR3 length is 15 residues. Trimming removed 0 bases from V and 7 bases from J, with 17 bases in between. The CDR3 reads CASSLEPGGPREQYF. In nucleotides, the CDR3 is TGCGCCAGCAGCTTGGAACCTGGGGGCCCGCGGGAGCAGTACTTC.

This clone has just a few counts. V gene TRBV4-3 combines with J gene TRBJ2-7, with 7 bases identical to TRBD2. After removal of 4 bases from V and 4 bases from J, the junction contained 10 bases not matched to a gene. The germline V gene encodes CDR1 LGHNA and CDR2 YSLEER. CDR3 length equals 15 residues. The CDR3 here is CASSLLGGEPYEQYF. CDR3 in DNA: TGCGCCAGCAGCCTACTTGGGGGGGAACCTTACGAGCAGTACTTC.

The chain couples TRBV18 to TRBJ1-3; 8 nucleotides line up with TRBD1. Trimming took 6 bases from V and 0 from J; bases not matched to a gene: 4. This CDR3 comprises 15 residues. Germline CDR1 KGHSH, CDR2 LQKENI. CDR3 loop: CASSLDRGSGNTIYF. Here the CDR3 DNA reads TGTGCCAGCTCCCTAGACAGGGGCTCTGGAAACACCATATATTTT.

The rearrangement links TRBV5-1 to TRBJ2-5; a weak D match, TRBD1 (6 bases). V was pared by 3 bases and J by 4 bases, with 16 bases between. The CDR3 is 15 residues long. Germline lookup yields CDR1 SGHRS and CDR2 YFSETQ. CDR3 region: CASSWADSWGETQYF. The CDR3 nucleotides read TGCGCCAGCAGCTGGGCGGACAGCTGGGGAGAGACCCAGTACTTC.

A word on this clone: The sample carries other DNA sequences with the same CDR3. The rearrangement joins TRBV9 to TRBJ1-6; D is uncertain. The CDR3 has 17 residues. From germline, CDR1 is SGDLS and CDR2 YYNGEE. Trimming pared 2 bases from V and 0 bases from J, leaving 12 bases between. The CDR3 DNA reads TGTGCCAGCAGCGTTGGCGGGAGTAGCTCCTATAATTCACCCCTCCACTTT. It specifies CASSVGGSSSYNSPLHF.

The rearrangement uses TRBV19 and TRBJ1-5; perhaps TRBD1 as D (5 bases). V lost 4 bases and J lost 0, with 7 bases in between. CDR3 size: 14 residues. Germline loops: CDR1 LNHDA, CDR2 SQIVND (reference sequence). In nucleotides, the CDR3 is TGTGCCAGTAGTAGGGGCGATAGCAATCAGCCCCAGCATTTT. The encoded protein is CASSRGDSNQPQHF.

This chain connects TRBV6-6 to TRBJ2-7, with TRBD2 identical over 12 bases. This CDR3 spans 13 amino acids. Per germline, CDR1 MNHNY and CDR2 SVGAGI (reference sequence). The V segment lost 4 bases and the J segment 6 bases; nucleotides outside the gene matches: 1. CDR3 amino acids: CASSSSGGAEQYF. CDR3 DNA: TGTGCCAGCAGTTCTAGCGGGGGGGCCGAGCAGTACTTC.

The rearrangement uses TRBV4-3 and TRBJ1-1, with D perhaps TRBD1 (5 bases). V shed 0 bases and J shed 5 bases, with 10 bases lying between them. Germline V CDR1 and CDR2: LGHNA, YSLEER. The CDR3 extends over 14 amino acids. The CDR3: CASSQDPGRTEAFF. The CDR3 DNA reads TGCGCCAGCAGCCAAGATCCAGGGAGGACTGAAGCTTTCTTT.

This CDR3 reads CASSYPGQSYNEQFF. The DNA for the CDR3 is TGTGCCAGCTCATATCCGGGACAGTCCTACAATGAGCAGTTCTTC. This chain joins TRBV18 and TRBJ2-1; 7 nucleotides align to TRBD1. The germline V gene has CDR1 KGHSH and CDR2 LQKENI. CDR3 length equals 15 residues. The ends lost 5 bases at V and 1 base at J; junction bases unmatched: 5.

In DNA form, the CDR3 reads TGCGCCAGCAGCTTGGACCCGCGCTCCTACAATGAGCAGTTCTTC. Its translation: CASSLDPRSYNEQFF. This rearrangement joins TRBV5-1 to TRBJ2-1, with unresolved D. Trimming took off 0 bases at V and 0 bases at J, with 7 bases between the two ends. Germline CDR1 is SGHRS and CDR2 is YFSETQ. This CDR3 comprises 15 residues. The variable domain in full, with the rest retrieved from reference TRBV5-1 and TRBJ2-1, is KAGVTQTPRYLIKTRGQQVTLSCSPISGHRSVSWYQQTPGQGLQFLFEYFSETQRNKGNFPGRFSGRQFSNSRSEMNVSTLELGDSALYLCASSLDPRSYNEQFFGPGTRLTVL.

The count of this clone is one. CDR3 DNA sequence: TGTGCCAGCAGCTTAGTTTCAGGTGGTAATGAAAAACTGTTTTTT. Protein sequence: CASSLVSGGNEKLFF. The chain has TRBV7-2 and TRBJ1-4, with D uncertain. Trimming removed 1 base at V and 4 bases at J, with 10 bases between. In germline, CDR1 is SGHTA, CDR2 FQGNSA. The CDR3 contains 15 residues.

The V gene is TRBV29-1, the J gene TRBJ1-1; no firm D call. CDR3 length: 9 amino acids. V was pared by 8 bases and J by 8 bases, with 9 bases between. CDR1 and CDR2 from the germline V gene are SQVTM and ANQGSEA. The DNA of the CDR3 is TGCAGCTCTGGGCCCGAAGCTTTCTTT. The encoded protein is CSSGPEAFF.

The chain couples TRBV28 to TRBJ1-2; D ambiguous. Between the trimmed V and J ends, which lost 1 base and 7 bases, there was a span of 19 bases. CDR1 is MDHEN and CDR2 is SYDVKM in the germline V gene. The CDR3 length is 16 residues. Written as DNA, the CDR3 is TGTGCCAGCAGTTTATTTCTCGGAGGCGGCAGCGGTGGCTACACCTTC. Its translation is CASSLFLGGGSGGYTF.

This chain connects TRBV9 to TRBJ2-3, with TRBD2 identical over 13 bases. V lost 3 bases, J lost 4 bases, and 2 bases stayed unmatched. The CDR3 has 15 residues. Germline V lookup: CDR1 SGDLS, CDR2 YYNGEE. The CDR3 here is CASSGLAGGPDTQYF. The DNA of the CDR3 is TGTGCCAGCAGCGGACTAGCGGGGGGTCCAGATACGCAGTATTTT.

The chain is built from TRBV7-2 and TRBJ2-7; 9 bases match TRBD1. The junction had 13 bases not matched to a gene; V was cut back by 5 bases and J by 5 bases. The CDR3 length is 16 residues. The germline gives CDR1 SGHTA, CDR2 FQGNSA. The CDR3 DNA follows: TGTGCCAGCAGCACACGACATACAGGGGGCTGGCACGAGCAGTACTTC. Its translation is CASSTRHTGGWHEQYF.

The gene calls are TRBV10-3 and TRBJ1-2; D gene unclear. Trimming pared 0 bases from V and 8 bases from J, leaving 10 bases between. This CDR3 comprises 13 residues. Germline loops: CDR1 ENHRY, CDR2 SYGVKD. The chain's CDR3 is CAISESLGRGYTF. CDR3 DNA: TGTGCCATCAGTGAGTCATTGGGCCGGGGCTACACCTTC.

This chain joins TRBV19 and TRBJ1-5; D gene unclear. This CDR3 has 14 residues. The germline V gene encodes CDR1 LNHDA and CDR2 SQIVND (reference sequence). V shed 5 bases and J shed 4 bases, with 12 bases lying between them. The chain's CDR3 is CASSPHGSNQPQHF. CDR3 nucleotide sequence: TGTGCCAGTAGTCCTCACGGGAGTAATCAGCCCCAGCATTTT.

This rearrangement joins TRBV5-8 to TRBJ2-5, with 14 positions matching TRBD2. V lost 4 bases to trimming and J lost 2 bases; unmatched junction nucleotides: 7. The CDR3 contains 17 residues. CDR1 SGHTS and CDR2 YDEGEE come from the germline V gene. CDR3 loop: CASSVGTSGGRQETQYF. CDR3 nucleotide sequence: TGTGCCAGCAGCGTCGGGACTAGCGGGGGACGGCAAGAGACCCAGTACTTC.

This CDR3 reads CSVGAVGGITEAFF. CDR3 in DNA: TGCAGCGTTGGGGCGGTCGGGGGTATCACTGAAGCTTTCTTT. The chain has TRBV29-1 and TRBJ1-1, with D perhaps matching TRBD1 (5 bases). V lost 4 bases and J 4 bases, leaving 16 bases between the germline ends. CDR3 size: 14 residues. CDR1 is SQVTM, CDR2 ANQGSEA, per germline.

The V gene is TRBV6-5, the J gene TRBJ2-7, with a tentative D call TRBD1 (5 bases). The CDR3 extends over 15 amino acids. Germline-derived CDR1 and CDR2 are MNHEY and SVGAGI. V was clipped by 2 bases and J by 2 bases, with 13 bases between them. DNA of the CDR3: TGTGCCAGCAGTTACGGGGCTAAACATACCTACGAGCAGTACTTC. Translation gives CASSYGAKHTYEQYF.

This sequence joins TRBV2 and TRBJ2-6; 10 nucleotides agree with TRBD2. The CDR3 is 18 amino acids. Trimming took 6 bases from V and 0 from J; bases not matched to a gene: 8. Germline V gene lookup returns CDR1 SNHLY and CDR2 FYNNEI. CDR3 nucleotides: TGTGCCAGCAGGGTCCTAGCGGGGGCCCACTCTGGGGCCAACGTCCTGACTTTC. Amino acids: CASRVLAGAHSGANVLTF.

The chain carries TRBV7-2 and TRBJ1-6, with TRBD1 identical over 10 bases. V shed 5 bases, J shed 8 bases, and the junction held 6 bases outside the gene matches. CDR3 length equals 15 residues. From germline, CDR1 is SGHTA and CDR2 FQGNSA. Here the CDR3 DNA reads TGTGCCAGCAGCCTCCGGACAGGGGGAGATTCACCCCTCCACTTT. Residues: CASSLRTGGDSPLHF.